This T cell receptor beta chain was found in a study of technical replicates of blood from several donors. Germline assignment: CDR1 MGHDK and CDR2 SYGVNS. The CDR3 spans 16 residues. V shed 1 base and J shed 5 bases, with 15 bases lying between them. TCRdb's copy holds only in-frame clones and misses some; the assay was immunoSEQ multiplex PCR. The profile shows approximately 15,000 clones, over 80% of them singletons. This rearrangement joins TRBV25-1 to TRBJ2-1; D is perhaps TRBD2 (6 bases). This sequence was found in a human donor in good health. The sample comprised PBMCs. This CDR3 is CASSESTGVLHNEQFF. The DNA for the CDR3 is TGTGCCAGCAGTGAATCCACGGGAGTACTCCACAATGAGCAGTTCTTC.